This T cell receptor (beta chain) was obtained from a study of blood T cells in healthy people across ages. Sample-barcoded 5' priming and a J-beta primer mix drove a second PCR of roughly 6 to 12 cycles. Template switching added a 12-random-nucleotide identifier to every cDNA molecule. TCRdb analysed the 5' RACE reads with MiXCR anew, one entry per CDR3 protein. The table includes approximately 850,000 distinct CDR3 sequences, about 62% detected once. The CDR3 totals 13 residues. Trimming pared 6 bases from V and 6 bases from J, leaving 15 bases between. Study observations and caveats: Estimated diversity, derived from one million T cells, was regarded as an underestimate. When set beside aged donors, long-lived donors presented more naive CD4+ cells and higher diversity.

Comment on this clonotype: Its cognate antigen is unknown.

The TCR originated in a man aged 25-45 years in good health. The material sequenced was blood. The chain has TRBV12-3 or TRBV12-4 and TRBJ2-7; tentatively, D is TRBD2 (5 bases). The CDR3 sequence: CASSPSFGVEQYF. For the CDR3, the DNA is TGTGCCAGCAGCCCCTCTTTCGGGGTCGAGCAGTACTTC.